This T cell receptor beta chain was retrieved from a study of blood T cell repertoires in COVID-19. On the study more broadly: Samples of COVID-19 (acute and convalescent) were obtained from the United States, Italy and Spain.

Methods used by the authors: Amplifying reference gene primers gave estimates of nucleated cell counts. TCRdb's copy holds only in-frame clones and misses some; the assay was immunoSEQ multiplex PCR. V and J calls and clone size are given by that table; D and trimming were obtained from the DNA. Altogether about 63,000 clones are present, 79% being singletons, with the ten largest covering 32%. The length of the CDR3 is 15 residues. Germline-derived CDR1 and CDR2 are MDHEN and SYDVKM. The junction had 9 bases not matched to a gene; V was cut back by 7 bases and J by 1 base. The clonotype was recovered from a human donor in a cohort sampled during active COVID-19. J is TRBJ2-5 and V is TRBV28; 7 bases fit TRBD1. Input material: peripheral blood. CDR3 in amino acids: CASTPLGTAQETQYF. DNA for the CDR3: TGTGCCAGCACTCCCCTCGGGACAGCCCAAGAGACCCAGTACTTC.